The clone carrying this T cell receptor (beta chain) was seen ten or more times. The antigen is undetermined. This sample is drawn from a study of T cells in Graves' hyperthyroidism and ophthalmopathy. There were TCR beta CDR3 regions amplified from RNA transcripts. First-round RT-PCR targeting the TCR CDR3 was performed with the HTBI primer set. TCRdb called the multiplex PCR reads again in MiXCR, with one record for every CDR3 protein. Of 550,000 to 650,000 distinct CDR3 sequences in the sample, 14% are singletons; the top ten hold 5% to 7%. V shed 3 bases and J 2 bases; nucleotides not matched to a gene: 1. Per the germline V gene, CDR1 is SEHNR and CDR2 is FQNEAQ (reference sequence). CDR3 size: 15 residues. Broader study findings: Researchers found most expanded thyroid clonotypes above 0.001 in blood as well.

The sequencing input was blood. V gene TRBV7-9 combines with J gene TRBJ2-6, with 7 bases lining up with TRBD1. The TCR was taken from a woman aged 25 to 39 with Graves' hyperthyroidism that later progressed to Graves' ophthalmopathy. CDR3 sequence (DNA): TGTGCCAGCAGCTTGAGGGGGCCTGGGGCCAACGTCCTGACTTTC. As protein: CASSLRGPGANVLTF.